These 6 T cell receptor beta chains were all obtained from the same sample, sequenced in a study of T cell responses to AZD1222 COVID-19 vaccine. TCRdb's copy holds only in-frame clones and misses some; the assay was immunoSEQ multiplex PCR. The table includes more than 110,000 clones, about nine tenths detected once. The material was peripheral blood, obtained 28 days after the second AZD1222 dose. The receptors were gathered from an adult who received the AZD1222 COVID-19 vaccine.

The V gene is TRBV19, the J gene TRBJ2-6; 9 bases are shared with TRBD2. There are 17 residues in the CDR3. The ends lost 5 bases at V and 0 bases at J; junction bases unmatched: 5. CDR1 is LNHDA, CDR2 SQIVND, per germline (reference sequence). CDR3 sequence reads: CASSSLAGSSGANVLTF. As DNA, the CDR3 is TGTGCCAGTAGTTCTCTAGCGGGAAGCTCTGGGGCCAACGTCCTGACTTTC.

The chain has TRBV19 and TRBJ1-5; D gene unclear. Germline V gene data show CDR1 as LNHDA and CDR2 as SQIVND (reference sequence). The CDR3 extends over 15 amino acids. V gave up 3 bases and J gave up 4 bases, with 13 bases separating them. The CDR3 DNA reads TGTGCCAGTAGTATTGGCCCGCTACTGAATCAGCCCCAGCATTTT. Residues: CASSIGPLLNQPQHF.

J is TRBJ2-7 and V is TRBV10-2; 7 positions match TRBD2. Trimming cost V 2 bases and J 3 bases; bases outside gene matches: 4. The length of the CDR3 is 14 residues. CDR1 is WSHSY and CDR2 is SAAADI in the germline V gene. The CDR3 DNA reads TGCGCCAGCAGTGAGAGCGGGGTAATCTACGAGCAGTACTTC. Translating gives CASSESGVIYEQYF.

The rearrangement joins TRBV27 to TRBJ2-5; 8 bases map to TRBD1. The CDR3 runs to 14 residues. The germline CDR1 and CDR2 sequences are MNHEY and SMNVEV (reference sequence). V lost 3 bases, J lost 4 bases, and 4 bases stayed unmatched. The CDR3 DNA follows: TGTGCCAGCAGTTTTCAGGGGGCAGGAGAGACCCAGTACTTC. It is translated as CASSFQGAGETQYF.

CDR3 residues: CASSQDRAYGYTF. The DNA of the CDR3 is TGTGCCAGCAGCCAAGACAGGGCCTATGGCTACACCTTC. The chain links TRBV7-2 to TRBJ1-2; TRBD1 matches 7 bases. This CDR3 contains 13 residues. The germline gives CDR1 SGHTA, CDR2 FQGNSA. Trimming took 5 bases from V and 4 from J; bases not matched to a gene: 4. The whole variable domain, remainder taken from reference TRBV7-2 and TRBJ1-2, is GAGVSQSPSNKVTEKGKDVELRCDPISGHTALYWYRQSLGQGLEFLIYFQGNSAPDKSGLPSDRFSAERTGGSVSTLTIQRTQQEDSAVYLCASSQDRAYGYTFGSGTRLTVV.

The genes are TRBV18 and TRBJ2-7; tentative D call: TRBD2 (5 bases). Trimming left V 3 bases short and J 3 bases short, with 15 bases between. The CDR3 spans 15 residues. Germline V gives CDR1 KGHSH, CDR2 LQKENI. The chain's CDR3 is CASSPRTEGLYEQYF. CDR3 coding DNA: TGTGCCAGCTCACCTCGGACCGAAGGACTCTACGAGCAGTACTTC.